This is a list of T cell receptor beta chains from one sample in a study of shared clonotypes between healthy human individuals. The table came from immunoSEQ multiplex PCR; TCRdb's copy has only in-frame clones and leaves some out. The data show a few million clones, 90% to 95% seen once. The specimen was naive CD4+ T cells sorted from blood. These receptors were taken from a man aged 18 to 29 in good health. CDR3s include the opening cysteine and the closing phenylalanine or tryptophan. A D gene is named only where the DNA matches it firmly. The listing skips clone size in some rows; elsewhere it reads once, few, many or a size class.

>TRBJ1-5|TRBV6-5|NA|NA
TGTGCCAGCAGCCGTGACAGTCGCGGTCAGCCCCAGCATTTT
CASSRDSRGQPQHF
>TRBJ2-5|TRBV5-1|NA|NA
TGCGCCAGCAGCACGAACCAAGAGACCCAGTACTTC
CASSTNQETQYF
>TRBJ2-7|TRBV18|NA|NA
TGTGCCAGCTCACCGGGGACAATCTCCTACGAGCAGTACTTC
CASSPGTISYEQYF
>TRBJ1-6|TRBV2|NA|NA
TGTGCCAGCAGTCCTACCCACCCCTATAATTCACCCCTCCACTTT
CASSPTHPYNSPLHF
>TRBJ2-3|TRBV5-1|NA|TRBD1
TGCGCCAGCAGTTCACAGGTACCGGGACAGAACACAGATACGCAGTATTTT
CASSSQVPGQNTDTQYF
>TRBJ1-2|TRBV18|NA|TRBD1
TGTGCCAGCTCACCAAATAGGGCAGGGGGCGTTGGCTACACCTTC
CASSPNRAGGVGYTF
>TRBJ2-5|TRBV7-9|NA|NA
TGTGCCAGCAGCTCAGGCATAGGGGCCCGGGAGACCCAGTACTTC
CASSSGIGARETQYF
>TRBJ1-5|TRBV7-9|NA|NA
TGTGCCAGCAGCCAGTCGGGCGAGGGTAATCAGCCCCAGCATTTT
CASSQSGEGNQPQHF
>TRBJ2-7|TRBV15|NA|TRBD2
TGTGCCACCAGCAGAGCGGGAGGGCGCCACGAGCAGTACTTC
CATSRAGGRHEQYF
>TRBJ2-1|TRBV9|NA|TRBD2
TGTGCCAGCAGCGTAGAGGGGCTAGCGGGAGGGCCGTTGTACAATGAGCAGTTCTTC
CASSVEGLAGGPLYNEQFF
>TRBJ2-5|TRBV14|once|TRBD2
TGTGCCAGCAGCCAAGATCTAGCGGGGCAAGAGACCCAGTACTTC
CASSQDLAGQETQYF
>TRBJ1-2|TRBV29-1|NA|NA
TGCAGCGTTGAAATAAGGGGGTCCTCTAACTATGGCTACACCTTC
CSVEIRGSSNYGYTF
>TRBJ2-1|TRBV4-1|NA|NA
TGCGCCAGCAGCCAAGGTCCCGCGATAAATGAGCAGTTCTTC
CASSQGPAINEQFF
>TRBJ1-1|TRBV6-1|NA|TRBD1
TGTGCCAGCAGTGAATTAGTTTGGGACAGGGAGAACACTGAAGCTTTCTTT
CASSELVWDRENTEAFF
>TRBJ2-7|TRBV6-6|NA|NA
TGTGCCAGCAGTTACTCGACCCAGGCAGCCTACGAGCAGTACTTC
CASSYSTQAAYEQYF
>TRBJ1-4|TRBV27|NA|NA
TGTGCCAGCAGTTTAAGGGAAAAGGGTGTGGGCGAAAAACTGTTTTTT
CASSLREKGVGEKLFF
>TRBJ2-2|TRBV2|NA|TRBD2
TGTGCCAGCAGTGCCGGGATCGCGGGAGGGCCTACCGGGGAGCTGTTTTTT
CASSAGIAGGPTGELFF
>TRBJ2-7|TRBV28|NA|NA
TGTGCCAGCAGTTTAAATCTACCTTGGGAGCAGTACTTC
CASSLNLPWEQYF
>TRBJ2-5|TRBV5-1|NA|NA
TGCGCCAGCAGCTTCACTAGCACCCCCCAAGAGACCCAGTACTTC
CASSFTSTPQETQYF
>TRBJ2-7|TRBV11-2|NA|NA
TGTGCCAGCAGCTTAGATAGGTCCTACGAGCAGTACTTC
CASSLDRSYEQYF
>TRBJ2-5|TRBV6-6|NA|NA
TGTGCCTCTTTTGGGGGGCCTGGAGAGACCCAGTACTTC
CASFGGPGETQYF
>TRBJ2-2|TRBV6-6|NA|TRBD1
TGTGCCAGCAGTCCTAACCCAGGGGGCGTTACCGGGGAGCTGTTTTTT
CASSPNPGGVTGELFF
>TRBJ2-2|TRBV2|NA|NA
TGTGCCAGCAGCGTCGGTACCGGGGAGCTGTTTTTT
CASSVGTGELFF
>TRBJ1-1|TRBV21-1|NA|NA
TGTGCCAGCAGTAATCGGTTGTTTATAGAAGCTTTCTTT
CASSNRLFIEAFF
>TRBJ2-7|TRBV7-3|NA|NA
TGTGCCAGCAGCTTAGGATGGACACAATCCTACGAGCAGTACTTC
CASSLGWTQSYEQYF
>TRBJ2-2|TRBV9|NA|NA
TGTGCCAGCAGCGTAGAGGGCACAATCACCGGGGAGCTGTTTTTT
CASSVEGTITGELFF
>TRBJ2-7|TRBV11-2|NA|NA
TGTGCCAGCAGGCTAGGGAAGACCTACGAGCAGTACTTC
CASRLGKTYEQYF